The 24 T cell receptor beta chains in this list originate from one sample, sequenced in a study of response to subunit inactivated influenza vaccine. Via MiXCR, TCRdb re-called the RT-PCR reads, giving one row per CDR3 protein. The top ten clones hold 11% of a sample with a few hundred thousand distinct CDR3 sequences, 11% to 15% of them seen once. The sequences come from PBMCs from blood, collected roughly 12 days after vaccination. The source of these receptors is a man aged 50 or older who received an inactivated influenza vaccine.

The CDR3 loop reads CSASSPGQNYEQYF. The CDR3 DNA sequence: TGCAGTGCTTCCTCTCCGGGACAAAACTACGAGCAGTACTTC. The chain is built from TRBV20-1 and TRBJ2-7; D is possibly TRBD1 (6 bases). CDR1 and CDR2 (germline): DFQATT, SNEGSKA (reference sequence). Trimming removed 5 bases at V and 3 bases at J, with 17 bases between. The CDR3 extends over 14 amino acids.

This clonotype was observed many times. This CDR3 is CSVKRMNTEAFF. CDR3 nucleotides: TGCAGCGTTAAACGGATGAACACTGAAGCTTTCTTT. The rearrangement joins TRBV29-1 to TRBJ1-1; no clear D gene. There are 12 residues in the CDR3. Germline CDR1 reads SQVTM; CDR2 reads ANQGSEA. The germline V and J ends were trimmed by 5 bases and 0 bases, with 7 bases remaining between them.

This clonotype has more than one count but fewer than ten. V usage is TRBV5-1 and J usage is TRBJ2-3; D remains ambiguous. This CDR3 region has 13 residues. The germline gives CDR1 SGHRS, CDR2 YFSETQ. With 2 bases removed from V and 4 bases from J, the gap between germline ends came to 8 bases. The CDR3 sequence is CASSLWEADTQYF. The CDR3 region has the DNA TGCGCCAGCAGCTTATGGGAAGCAGATACGCAGTATTTT.

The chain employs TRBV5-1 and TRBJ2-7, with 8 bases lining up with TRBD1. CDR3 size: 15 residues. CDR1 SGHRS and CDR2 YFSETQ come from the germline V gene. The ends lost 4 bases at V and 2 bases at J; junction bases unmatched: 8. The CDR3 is CASSPWTGLAYEQYF. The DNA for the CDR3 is TGCGCCAGCAGCCCATGGACAGGGCTTGCCTACGAGCAGTACTTC.

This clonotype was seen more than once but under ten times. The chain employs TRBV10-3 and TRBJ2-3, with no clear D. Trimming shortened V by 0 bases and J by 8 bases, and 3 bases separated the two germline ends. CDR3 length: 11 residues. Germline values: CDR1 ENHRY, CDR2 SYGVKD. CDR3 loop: CAISESRTQYF. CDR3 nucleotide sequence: TGTGCCATCAGTGAGTCGCGTACGCAGTATTTT.

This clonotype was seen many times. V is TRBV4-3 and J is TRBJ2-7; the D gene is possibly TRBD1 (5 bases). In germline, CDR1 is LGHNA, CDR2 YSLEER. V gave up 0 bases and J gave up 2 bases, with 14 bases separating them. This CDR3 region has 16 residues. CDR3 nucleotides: TGCGCCAGCAGCCAAGATTCCCGACAGACCCCCTACGAGCAGTACTTC. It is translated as CASSQDSRQTPYEQYF.

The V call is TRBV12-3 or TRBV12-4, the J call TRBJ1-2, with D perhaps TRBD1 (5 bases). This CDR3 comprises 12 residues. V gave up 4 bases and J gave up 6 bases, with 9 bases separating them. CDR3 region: CASSWDLDGYTF. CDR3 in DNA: TGTGCCAGCAGTTGGGACCTAGATGGCTACACCTTC.

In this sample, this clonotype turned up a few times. CDR3: CASTLDPSYEQYF. For the CDR3, the DNA is TGTGCCAGCACCCTAGACCCCTCTTACGAGCAGTACTTC. This chain joins TRBV7-9 and TRBJ2-7; D not resolved. V was shortened by 7 bases and J by 4 bases, with 14 bases between the two germline ends. The CDR3 consists of 13 residues. CDR1 SEHNR and CDR2 FQNEAQ come from the germline V gene (reference sequence).

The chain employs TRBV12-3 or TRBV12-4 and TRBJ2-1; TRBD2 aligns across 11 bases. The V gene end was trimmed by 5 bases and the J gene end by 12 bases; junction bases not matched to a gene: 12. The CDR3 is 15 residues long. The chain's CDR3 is CASSKSGLAEPRQFF. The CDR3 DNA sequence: TGTGCCAGCAGTAAATCGGGACTAGCGGAACCTCGGCAGTTCTTC.

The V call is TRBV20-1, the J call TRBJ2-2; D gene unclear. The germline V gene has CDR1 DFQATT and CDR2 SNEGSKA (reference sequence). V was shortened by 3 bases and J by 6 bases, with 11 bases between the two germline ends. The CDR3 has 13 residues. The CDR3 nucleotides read TGCAGTGCTAGGGGTCGGAGATCCGGGGAGCTGTTTTTT. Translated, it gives CSARGRRSGELFF.

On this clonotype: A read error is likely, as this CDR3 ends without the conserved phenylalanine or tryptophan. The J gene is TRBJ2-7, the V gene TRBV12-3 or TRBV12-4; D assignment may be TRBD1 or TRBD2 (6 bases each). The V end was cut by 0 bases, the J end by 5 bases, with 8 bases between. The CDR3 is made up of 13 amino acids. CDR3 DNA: TGTGCCAGCAGTTTAGCGGGGGGCCACGAGCAGTACTCC. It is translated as CASSLAGGHEQYS.

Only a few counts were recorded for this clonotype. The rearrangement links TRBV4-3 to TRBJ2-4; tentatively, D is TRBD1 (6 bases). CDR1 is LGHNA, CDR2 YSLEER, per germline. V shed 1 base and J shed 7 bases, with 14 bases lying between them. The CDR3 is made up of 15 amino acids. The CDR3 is CASSQAARTDNIQYF. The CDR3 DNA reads TGCGCCAGCAGCCAAGCGGCCCGGACAGATAACATTCAGTACTTC.

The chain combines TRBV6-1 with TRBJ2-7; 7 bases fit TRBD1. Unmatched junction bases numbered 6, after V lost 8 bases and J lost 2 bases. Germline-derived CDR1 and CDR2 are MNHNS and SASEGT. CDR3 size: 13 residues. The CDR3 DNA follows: TGTGCCAGCGGATTGGGACAGCCCTACGAGCAGTACTTC. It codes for CASGLGQPYEQYF.

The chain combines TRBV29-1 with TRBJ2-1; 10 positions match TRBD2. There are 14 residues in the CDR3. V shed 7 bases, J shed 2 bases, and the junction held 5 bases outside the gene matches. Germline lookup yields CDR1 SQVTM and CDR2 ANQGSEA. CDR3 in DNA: TGCAGCGCTAGCGGGGGTCTAACCTACAATGAGCAGTTCTTC. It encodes CSASGGLTYNEQFF.

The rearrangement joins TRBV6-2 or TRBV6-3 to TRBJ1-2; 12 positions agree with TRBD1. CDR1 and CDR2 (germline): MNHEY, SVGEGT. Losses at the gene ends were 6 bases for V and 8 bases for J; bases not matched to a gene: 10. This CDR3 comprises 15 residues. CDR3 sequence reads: CASRQPGQGALGYTF. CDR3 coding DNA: TGTGCCAGCAGACAGCCGGGACAGGGGGCTTTAGGCTACACCTTC.

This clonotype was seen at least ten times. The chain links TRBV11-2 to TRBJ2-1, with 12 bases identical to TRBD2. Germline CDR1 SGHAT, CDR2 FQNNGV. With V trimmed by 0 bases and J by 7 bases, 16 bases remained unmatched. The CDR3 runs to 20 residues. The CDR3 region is CASSLEPLAGGPSFWNEQFF. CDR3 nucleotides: TGTGCCAGCAGCTTAGAGCCCCTAGCGGGAGGGCCTTCGTTTTGGAATGAGCAGTTCTTC.

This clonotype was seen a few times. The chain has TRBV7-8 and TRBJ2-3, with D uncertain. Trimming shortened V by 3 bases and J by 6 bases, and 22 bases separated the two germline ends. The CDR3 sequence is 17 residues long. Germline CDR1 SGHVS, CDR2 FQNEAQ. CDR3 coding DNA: TGTGCCAGCAGCTTTAGCCCGGGCCGCCCAACTTGGGATACGCAGTATTTT. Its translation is CASSFSPGRPTWDTQYF.

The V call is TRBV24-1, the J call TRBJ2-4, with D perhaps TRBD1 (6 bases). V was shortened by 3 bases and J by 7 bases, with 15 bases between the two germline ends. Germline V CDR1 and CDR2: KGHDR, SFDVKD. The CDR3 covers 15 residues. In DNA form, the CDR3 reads TGTGCCACCAGTGATCCCACAGGGAATAGGAACATTCAGTACTTC. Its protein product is CATSDPTGNRNIQYF.

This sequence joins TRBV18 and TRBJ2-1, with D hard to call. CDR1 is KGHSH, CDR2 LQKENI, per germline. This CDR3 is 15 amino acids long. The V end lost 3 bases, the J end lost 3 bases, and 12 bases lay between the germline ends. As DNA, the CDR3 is TGTGCCAGCTCACCCACCCTGACCGGCTACAATGAGCAGTTCTTC. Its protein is CASSPTLTGYNEQFF.

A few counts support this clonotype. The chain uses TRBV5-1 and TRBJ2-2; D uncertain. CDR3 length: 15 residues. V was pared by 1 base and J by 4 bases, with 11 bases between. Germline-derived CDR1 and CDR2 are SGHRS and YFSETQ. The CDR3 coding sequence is TGCGCCAGCAGCTTGAGTGGTCGGGTCACCGGGGAGCTGTTTTTT. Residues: CASSLSGRVTGELFF.

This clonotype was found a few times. CDR3 DNA: TGTGCCAGTGAGGGGGGAGGGAATGAGCAGTTCTTC. It codes for CASEGGGNEQFF. V usage is TRBV28 and J usage is TRBJ2-1, with D possibly being TRBD2 (7 bases). The V and J ends lost 9 bases and 7 bases respectively, with 13 bases between them. The CDR3 has 12 amino acids. Germline values: CDR1 MDHEN, CDR2 SYDVKM.

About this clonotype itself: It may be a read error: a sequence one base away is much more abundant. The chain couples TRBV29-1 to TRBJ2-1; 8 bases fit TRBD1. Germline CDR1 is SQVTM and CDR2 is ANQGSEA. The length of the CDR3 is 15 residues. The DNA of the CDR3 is TGCAGCGTTGATCTCGGGGTGGACAGGGTCAATAAGCAGTTCTTC. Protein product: CSVDLGVDRVNKQFF.

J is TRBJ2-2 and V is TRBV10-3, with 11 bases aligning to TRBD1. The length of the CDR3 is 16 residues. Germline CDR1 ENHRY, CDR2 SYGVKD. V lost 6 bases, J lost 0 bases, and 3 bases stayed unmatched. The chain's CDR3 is CAISRDRGTNTGELFF. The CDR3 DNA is TGTGCCATCAGCCGGGACAGGGGGACGAACACCGGGGAGCTGTTTTTT.

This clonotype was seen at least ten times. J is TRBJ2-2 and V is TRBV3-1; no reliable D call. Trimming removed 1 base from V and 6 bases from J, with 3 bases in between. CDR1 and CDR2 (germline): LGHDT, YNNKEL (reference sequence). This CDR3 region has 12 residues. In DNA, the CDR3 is TGTGCCAGCAGCCAAGCTCCCGGGGAGCTGTTTTTT. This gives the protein CASSQAPGELFF.